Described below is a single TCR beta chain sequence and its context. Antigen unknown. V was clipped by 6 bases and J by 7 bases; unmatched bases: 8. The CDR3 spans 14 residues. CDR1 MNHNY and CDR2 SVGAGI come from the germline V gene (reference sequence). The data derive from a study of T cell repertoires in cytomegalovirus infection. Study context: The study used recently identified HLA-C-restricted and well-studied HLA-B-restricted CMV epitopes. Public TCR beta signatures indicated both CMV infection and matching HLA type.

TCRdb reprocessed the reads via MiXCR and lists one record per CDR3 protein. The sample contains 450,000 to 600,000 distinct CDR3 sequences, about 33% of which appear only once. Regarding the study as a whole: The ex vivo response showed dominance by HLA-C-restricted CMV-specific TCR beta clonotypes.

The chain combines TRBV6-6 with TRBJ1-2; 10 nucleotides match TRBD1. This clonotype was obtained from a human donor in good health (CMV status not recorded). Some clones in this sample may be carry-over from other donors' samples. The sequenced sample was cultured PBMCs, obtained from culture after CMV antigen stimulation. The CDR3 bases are TGTGCCAGCAGCCGAATGACAGGGGGCACTGGCTACACCTTC. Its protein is CASSRMTGGTGYTF.